This TCR beta chain was sequenced in a study of T cell responses to AZD1222 COVID-19 vaccine. About the research overall: Samples with a second dose at about 4 or about 12 weeks were pooled together. Study-level points and caveats: At baseline, seropositivity was found in only a handful of AZD1222 recipients.

The CDR3 runs 13 residues. The J segment lost 12 bases and the V segment lost 5 bases, leaving 10 bases of the junction unmatched. On this clone: Its antigen is not identified.

Sequencing was performed with immunoSEQ multiplex PCR; in TCRdb, only in-frame clones are kept and a portion is missing. The sample records more than 110,000 clones, almost 90% being singletons. The receptor's source is an adult in good health. The chain carries TRBV12-3 or TRBV12-4 and TRBJ2-1; 7 nucleotides line up with TRBD1. The source material was peripheral blood, sampled on day 0 of AZD1222 vaccination. The CDR3 DNA reads TGTGCCAGCAGTCCCGGGACAGATTTGGGGCAGTTCTTC. Translation gives CASSPGTDLGQFF.